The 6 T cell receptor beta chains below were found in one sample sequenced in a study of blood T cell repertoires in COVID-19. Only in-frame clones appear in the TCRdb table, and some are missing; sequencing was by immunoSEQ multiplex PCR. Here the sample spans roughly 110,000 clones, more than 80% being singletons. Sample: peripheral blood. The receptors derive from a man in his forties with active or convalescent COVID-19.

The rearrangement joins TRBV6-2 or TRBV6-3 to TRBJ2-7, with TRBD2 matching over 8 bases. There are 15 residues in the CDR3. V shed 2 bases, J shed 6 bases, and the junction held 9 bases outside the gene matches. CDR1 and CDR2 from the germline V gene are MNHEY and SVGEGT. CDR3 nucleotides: TGTGCCAGCAGTTACGGGACTAGGGCCCTCGGCGAGCAGTACTTC. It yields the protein CASSYGTRALGEQYF.

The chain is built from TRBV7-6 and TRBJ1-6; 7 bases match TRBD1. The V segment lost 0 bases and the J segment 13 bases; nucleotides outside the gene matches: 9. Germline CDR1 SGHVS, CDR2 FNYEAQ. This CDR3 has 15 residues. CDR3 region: CASSLASGRGSPLHF. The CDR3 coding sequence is TGTGCCAGCAGCTTAGCTTCAGGCAGGGGGTCCCCCCTCCACTTT.

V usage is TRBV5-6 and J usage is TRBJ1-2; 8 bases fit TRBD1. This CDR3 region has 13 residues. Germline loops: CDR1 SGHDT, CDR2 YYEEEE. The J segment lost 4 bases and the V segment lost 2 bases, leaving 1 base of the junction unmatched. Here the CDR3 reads CASSLQGVYGYTF. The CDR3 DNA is TGTGCCAGCAGCTTACAGGGGGTCTATGGCTACACCTTC.

CDR3 protein: CASKRKPYGYTF. The CDR3 nucleotides are TGTGCCAGTAAGAGAAAACCCTATGGCTACACCTTC. This chain links TRBV19 with TRBJ1-2; D gene ambiguous. The CDR3 is made up of 12 amino acids. V was clipped by 7 bases and J by 4 bases, with 10 bases between them. CDR1 LNHDA and CDR2 SQIVND come from the germline V gene (reference sequence). Variable domain in full (rest from reference TRBV19 and TRBJ1-2): DGGITQSPKYLFRKEGQNVTLSCEQNLNHDAMYWYRQDPGQGLRLIYYSQIVNDFQKGDIAEGYSVSREKKESFPLTVTSAQKNPTAFYLCASKRKPYGYTFGSGTRLTVV.

The CDR3 sequence: CASSLHRGITYEQYF. CDR3 sequence (DNA): TGTGCCAGCAGTTTACACCGAGGGATCACCTACGAGCAGTACTTC. This chain uses TRBV28 with TRBJ2-7, with a possible D match to TRBD2 (5 bases). CDR1 and CDR2 (germline): MDHEN, SYDVKM. V was clipped by 2 bases and J by 2 bases, with 13 bases between them. The CDR3 extends over 15 amino acids.

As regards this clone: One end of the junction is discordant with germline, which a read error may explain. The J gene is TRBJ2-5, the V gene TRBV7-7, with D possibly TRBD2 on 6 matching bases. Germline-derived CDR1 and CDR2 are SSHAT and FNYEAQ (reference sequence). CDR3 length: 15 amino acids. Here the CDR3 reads CASSLVLGSAETQYF. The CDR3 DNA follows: TGTGCTAGCAGCTTAGTGCTCGGGAGTGCGGAGACCCAGTACTTC.